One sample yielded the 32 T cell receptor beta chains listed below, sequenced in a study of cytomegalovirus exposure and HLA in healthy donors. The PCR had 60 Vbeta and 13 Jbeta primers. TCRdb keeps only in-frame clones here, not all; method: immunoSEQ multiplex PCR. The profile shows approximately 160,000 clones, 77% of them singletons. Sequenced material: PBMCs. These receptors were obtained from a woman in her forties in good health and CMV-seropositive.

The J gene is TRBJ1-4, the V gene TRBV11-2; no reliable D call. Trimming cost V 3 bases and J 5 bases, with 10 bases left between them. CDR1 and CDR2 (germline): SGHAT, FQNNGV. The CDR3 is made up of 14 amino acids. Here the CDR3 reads CASSFRSFNEKLFF. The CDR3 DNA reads TGTGCCAGCAGCTTTCGGTCCTTCAATGAAAAACTGTTTTTT.

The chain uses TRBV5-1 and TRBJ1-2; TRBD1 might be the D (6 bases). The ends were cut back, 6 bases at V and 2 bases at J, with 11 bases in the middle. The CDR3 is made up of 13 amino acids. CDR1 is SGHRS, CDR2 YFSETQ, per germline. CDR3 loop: CASTEQGNYGYTF. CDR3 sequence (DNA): TGCGCCAGCACCGAACAGGGAAACTATGGCTACACCTTC.

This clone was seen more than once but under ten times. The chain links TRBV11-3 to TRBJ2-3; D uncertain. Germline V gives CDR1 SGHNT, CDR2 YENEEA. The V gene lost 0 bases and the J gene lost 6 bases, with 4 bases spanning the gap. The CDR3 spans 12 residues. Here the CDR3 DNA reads TGTGCCAGCAGCTTAGACTCGGATACGCAGTATTTT. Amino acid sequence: CASSLDSDTQYF.

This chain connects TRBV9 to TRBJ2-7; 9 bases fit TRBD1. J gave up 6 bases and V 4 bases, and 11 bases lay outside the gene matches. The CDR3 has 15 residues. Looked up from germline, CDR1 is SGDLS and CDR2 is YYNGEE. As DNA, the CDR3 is TGTGCCAGCAGCCTAAGTGTTGGACAGGGGTTCGAGCAGTACTTC. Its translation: CASSLSVGQGFEQYF. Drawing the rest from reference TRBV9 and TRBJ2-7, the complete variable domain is DSGVTQTPKHLITATGQRVTLRCSPRSGDLSVYWYQQSLDQGLQFLIQYYNGEERAKGNILERFSAQQFPDLHSELNLSSLELGDSALYFCASSLSVGQGFEQYFGPGTRLTVT.

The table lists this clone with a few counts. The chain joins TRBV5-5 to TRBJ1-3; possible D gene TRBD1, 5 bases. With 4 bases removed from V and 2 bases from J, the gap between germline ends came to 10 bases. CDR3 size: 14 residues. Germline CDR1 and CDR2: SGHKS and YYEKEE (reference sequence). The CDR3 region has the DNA TGTGCCAGCAGCGCGGACACAGCTGGAAACACCATATATTTT. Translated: CASSADTAGNTIYF.

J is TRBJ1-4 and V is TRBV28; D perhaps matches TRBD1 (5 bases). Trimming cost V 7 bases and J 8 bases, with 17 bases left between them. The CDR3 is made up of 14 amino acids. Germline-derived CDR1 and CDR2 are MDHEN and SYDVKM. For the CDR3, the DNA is TGTGCCAGCAAAGTAGGGGATTTGCGAGAAAAACTGTTTTTT. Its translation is CASKVGDLREKLFF.

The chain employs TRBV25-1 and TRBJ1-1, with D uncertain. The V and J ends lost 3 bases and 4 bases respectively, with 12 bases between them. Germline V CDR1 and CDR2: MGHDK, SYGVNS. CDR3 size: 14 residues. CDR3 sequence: CASSEVNMATEAFF. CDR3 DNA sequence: TGTGCCAGCAGTGAGGTAAACATGGCCACTGAAGCTTTCTTT.

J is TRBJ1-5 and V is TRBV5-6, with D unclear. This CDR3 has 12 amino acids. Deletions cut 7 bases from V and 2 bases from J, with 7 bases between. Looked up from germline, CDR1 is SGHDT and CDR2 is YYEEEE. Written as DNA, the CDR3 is TGTGCCAGCGGAACAGGCAATCAGCCCCAGCATTTT. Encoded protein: CASGTGNQPQHF.

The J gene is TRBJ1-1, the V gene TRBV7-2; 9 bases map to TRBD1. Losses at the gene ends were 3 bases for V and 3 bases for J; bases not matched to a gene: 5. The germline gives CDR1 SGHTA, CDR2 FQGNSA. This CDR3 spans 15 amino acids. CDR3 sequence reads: CASSLGDREYTEAFF. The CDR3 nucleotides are TGTGCCAGCAGCTTGGGGGACAGGGAGTACACTGAAGCTTTCTTT.

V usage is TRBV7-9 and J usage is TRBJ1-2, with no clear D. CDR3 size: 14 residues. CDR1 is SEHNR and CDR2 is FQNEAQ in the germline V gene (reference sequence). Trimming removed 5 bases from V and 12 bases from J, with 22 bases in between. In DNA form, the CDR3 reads TGTGCCAGCAGCCCCCGGTCTCGCGAGGGATCTCACACCTTC. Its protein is CASSPRSREGSHTF.

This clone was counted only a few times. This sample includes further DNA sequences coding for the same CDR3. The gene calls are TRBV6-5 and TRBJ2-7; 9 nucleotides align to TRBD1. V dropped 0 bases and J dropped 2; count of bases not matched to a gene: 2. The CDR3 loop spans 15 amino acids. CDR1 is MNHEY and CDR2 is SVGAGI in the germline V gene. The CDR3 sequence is CASSYSGTGTYEQYF. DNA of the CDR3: TGTGCCAGCAGTTACTCTGGGACAGGGACCTACGAGCAGTACTTC.

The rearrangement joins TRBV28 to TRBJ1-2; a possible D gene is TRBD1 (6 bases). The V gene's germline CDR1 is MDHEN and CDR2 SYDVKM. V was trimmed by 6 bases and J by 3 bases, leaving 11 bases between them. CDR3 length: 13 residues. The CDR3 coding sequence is TGTGCCAGCAGGCCCGGACAGCACTATGGCTACACCTTC. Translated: CASRPGQHYGYTF.

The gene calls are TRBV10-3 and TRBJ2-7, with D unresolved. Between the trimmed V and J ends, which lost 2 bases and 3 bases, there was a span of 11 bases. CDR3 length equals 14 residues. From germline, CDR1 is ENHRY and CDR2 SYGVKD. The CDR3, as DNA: TGTGCCATCAGTGAGCCCGAAACAGACTACGAGCAGTACTTC. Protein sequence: CAISEPETDYEQYF.

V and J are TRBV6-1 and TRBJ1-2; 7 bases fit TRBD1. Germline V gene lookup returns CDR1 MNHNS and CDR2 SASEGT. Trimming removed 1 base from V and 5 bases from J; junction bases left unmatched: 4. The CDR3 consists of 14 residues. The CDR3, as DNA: TGTGCCAGCAGTGAAGGACAGGGAGGATATGGCTACACCTTC. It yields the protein CASSEGQGGYGYTF.

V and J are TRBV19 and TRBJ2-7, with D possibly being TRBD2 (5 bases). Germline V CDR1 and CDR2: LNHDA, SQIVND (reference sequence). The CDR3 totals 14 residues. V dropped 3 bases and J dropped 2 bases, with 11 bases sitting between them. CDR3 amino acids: CASSIDSEAYEQYF. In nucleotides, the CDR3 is TGTGCCAGTAGTATTGATAGCGAAGCCTACGAGCAGTACTTC.

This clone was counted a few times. DNA for the CDR3: TGTGCCAGCAGCTTAGAGGGGACAGGGGCCCAGCCCCAGCATTTT. Translated: CASSLEGTGAQPQHF. The chain links TRBV7-2 to TRBJ1-5, with 10 nucleotides matching TRBD1. Trimming took 1 base from V and 7 from J; bases not matched to a gene: 4. The CDR3 runs to 15 residues. The germline CDR1 and CDR2 sequences are SGHTA and FQGNSA.

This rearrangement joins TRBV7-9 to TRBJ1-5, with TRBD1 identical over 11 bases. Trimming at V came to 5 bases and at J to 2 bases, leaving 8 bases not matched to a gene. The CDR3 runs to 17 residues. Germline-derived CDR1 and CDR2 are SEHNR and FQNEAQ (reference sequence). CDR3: CASSLGTGGTGNQPQHF. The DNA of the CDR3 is TGTGCCAGCAGCCTAGGGACAGGGGGTACGGGCAATCAGCCCCAGCATTTT.

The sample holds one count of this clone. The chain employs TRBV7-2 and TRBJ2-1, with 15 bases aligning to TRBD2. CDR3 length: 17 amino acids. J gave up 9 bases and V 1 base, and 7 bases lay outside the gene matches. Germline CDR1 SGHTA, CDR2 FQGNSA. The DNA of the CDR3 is TGTGCCAGCAGCTTAGGGGGACTAGCGGGAGGATATAGTGAGCAGTTCTTC. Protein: CASSLGGLAGGYSEQFF.

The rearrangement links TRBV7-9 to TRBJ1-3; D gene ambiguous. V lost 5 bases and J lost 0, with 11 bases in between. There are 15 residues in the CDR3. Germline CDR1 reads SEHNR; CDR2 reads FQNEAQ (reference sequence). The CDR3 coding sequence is TGTGCCAGCAGCCCCCTCCGAGACTCTGGAAACACCATATATTTT. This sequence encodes CASSPLRDSGNTIYF. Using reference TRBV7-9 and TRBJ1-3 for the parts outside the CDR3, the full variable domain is DTGVSQNPRHKITKRGQNVTFRCDPISEHNRLYWYRQTLGQGPEFLTYFQNEAQLEKSRLLSDRFSAERPKGSFSTLEIQRTEQGDSAMYLCASSPLRDSGNTIYFGEGSWLTVV.

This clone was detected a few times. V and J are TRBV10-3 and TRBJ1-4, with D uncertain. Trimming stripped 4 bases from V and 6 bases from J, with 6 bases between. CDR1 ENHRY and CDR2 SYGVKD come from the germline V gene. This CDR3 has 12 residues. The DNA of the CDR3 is TGTGCCATCAGTGCACCAGATGAAAAACTGTTTTTT. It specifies CAISAPDEKLFF.

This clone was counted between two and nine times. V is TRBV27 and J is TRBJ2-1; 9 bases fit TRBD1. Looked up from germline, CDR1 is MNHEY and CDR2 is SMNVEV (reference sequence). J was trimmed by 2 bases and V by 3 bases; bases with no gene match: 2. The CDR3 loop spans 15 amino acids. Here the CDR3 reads CASSLTGGPYNEQFF. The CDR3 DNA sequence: TGTGCCAGCAGTTTGACAGGGGGTCCCTACAATGAGCAGTTCTTC.

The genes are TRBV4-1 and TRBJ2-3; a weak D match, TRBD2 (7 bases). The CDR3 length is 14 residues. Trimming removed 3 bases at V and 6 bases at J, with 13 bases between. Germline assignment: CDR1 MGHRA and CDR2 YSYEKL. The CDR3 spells CASSQGGPVDTQYF. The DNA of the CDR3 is TGCGCCAGCAGCCAGGGGGGGCCAGTGGATACGCAGTATTTT.

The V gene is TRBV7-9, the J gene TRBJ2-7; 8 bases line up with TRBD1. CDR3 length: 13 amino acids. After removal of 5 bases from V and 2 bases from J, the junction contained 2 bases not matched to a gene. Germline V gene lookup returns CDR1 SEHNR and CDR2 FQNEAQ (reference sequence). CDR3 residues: CASSPTGAYEQYF. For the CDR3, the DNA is TGTGCCAGCAGCCCGACAGGGGCCTACGAGCAGTACTTC.

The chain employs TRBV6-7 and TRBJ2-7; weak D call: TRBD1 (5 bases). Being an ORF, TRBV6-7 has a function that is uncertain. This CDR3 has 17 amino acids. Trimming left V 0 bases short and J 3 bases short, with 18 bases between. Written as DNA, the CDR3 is TGTGCCAGCAGTTACTCGACTTTGACACAGGACATCTACGAGCAGTACTTC. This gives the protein CASSYSTLTQDIYEQYF.

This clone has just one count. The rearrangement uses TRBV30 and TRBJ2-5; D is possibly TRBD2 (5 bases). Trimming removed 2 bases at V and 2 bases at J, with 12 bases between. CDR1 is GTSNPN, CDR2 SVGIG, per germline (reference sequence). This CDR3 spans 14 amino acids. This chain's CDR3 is CAWSPTGIQETQYF. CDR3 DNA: TGTGCCTGGAGTCCCACGGGAATTCAAGAGACCCAGTACTTC.

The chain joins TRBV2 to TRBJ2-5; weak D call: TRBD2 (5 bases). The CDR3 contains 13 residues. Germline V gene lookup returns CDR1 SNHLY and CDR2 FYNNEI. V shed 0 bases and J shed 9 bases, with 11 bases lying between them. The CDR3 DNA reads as TGTGCCAGCAGTGAAGCAACGAGGGCGGCCCAGTACTTC. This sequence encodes CASSEATRAAQYF.

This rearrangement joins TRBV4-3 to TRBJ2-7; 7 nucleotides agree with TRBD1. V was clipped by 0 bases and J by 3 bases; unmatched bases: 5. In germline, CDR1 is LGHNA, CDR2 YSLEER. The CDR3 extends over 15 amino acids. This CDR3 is CASSQELAGGYEQYF. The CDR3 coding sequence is TGCGCCAGCAGCCAAGAATTGGCAGGGGGCTACGAGCAGTACTTC.

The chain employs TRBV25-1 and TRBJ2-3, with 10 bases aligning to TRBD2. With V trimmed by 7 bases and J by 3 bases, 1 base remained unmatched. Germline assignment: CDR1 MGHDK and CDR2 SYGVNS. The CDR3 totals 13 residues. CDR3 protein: CASILAGTDTQYF. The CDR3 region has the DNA TGTGCCAGCATACTAGCGGGAACAGATACGCAGTATTTT.

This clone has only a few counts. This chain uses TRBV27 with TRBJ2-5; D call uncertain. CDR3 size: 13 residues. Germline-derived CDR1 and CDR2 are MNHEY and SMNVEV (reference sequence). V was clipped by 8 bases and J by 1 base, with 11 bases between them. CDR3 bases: TGTGCCAGCCGAATCTACGGCCAAGAGACCCAGTACTTC. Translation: CASRIYGQETQYF.

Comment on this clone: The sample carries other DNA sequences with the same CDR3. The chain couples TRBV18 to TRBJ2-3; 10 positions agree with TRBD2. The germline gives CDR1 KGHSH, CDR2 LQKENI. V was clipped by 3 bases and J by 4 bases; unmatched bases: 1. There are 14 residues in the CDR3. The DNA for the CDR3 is TGTGCCAGCTCACCCCTAGCGGGGGCAGATACGCAGTATTTT. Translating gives CASSPLAGADTQYF.

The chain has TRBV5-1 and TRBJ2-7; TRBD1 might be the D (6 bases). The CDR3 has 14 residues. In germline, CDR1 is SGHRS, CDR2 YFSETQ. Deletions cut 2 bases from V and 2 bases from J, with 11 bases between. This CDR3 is CASSLTGPTYEQYF. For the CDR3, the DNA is TGCGCCAGCAGCTTAACAGGGCCGACCTACGAGCAGTACTTC.

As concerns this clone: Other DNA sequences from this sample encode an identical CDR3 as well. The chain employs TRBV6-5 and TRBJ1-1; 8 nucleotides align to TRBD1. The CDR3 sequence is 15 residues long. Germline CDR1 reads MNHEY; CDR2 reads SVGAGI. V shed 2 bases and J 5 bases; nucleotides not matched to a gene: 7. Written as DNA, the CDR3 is TGTGCCAGCAGTTACGCTGGACAGGGAGGGACTGAAGCTTTCTTT. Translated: CASSYAGQGGTEAFF.